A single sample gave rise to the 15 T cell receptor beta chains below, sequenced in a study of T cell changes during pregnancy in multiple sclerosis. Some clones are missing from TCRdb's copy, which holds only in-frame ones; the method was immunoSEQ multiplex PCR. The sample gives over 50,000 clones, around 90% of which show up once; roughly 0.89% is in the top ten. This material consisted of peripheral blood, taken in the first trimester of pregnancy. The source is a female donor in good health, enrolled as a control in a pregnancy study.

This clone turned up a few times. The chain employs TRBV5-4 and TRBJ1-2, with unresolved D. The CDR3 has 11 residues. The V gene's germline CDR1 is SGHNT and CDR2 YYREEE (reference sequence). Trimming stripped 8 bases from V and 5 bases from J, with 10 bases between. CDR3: CASSSLYGYTF. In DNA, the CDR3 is TGTGCCAGTTCCTCCCTATATGGCTACACCTTC.

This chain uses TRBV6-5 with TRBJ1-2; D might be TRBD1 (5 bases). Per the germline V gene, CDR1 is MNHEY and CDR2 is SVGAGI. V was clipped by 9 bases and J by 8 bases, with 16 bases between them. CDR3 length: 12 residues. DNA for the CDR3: TGTGCCAGTACCCCAGGGAGCGGGGGCTACACCTTC. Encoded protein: CASTPGSGGYTF.

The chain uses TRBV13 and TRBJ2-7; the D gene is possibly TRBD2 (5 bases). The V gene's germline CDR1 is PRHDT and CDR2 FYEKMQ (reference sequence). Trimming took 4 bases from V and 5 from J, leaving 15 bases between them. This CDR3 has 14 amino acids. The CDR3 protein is CASSSPGLFDEQYF. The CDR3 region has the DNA TGTGCCAGCAGCTCTCCCGGACTCTTCGACGAGCAGTACTTC. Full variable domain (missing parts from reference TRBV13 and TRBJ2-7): AAGVIQSPRHLIKEKRETATLKCYPIPRHDTVYWYQQGPGQDPQFLISFYEKMQSDKGSIPDRFSAQQFSDYHSELNMSSLELGDSALYFCASSSPGLFDEQYFGPGTRLTVT.

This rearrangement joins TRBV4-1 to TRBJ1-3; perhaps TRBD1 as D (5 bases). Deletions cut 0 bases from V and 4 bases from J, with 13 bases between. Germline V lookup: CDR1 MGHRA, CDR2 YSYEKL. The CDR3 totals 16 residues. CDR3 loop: CASSQDSAGEGNTIYF. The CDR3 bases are TGCGCCAGCAGCCAAGATTCGGCGGGGGAAGGAAACACCATATATTTT.

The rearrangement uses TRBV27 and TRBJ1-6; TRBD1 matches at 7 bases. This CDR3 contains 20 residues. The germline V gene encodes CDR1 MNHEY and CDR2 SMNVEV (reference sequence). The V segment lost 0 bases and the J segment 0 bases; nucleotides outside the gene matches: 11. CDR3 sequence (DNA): TGTGCCAGCAGTTTATCGTTACAGGGGAAGCGAAGCTCCTATAATTCACCCCTCCACTTT. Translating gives CASSLSLQGKRSSYNSPLHF.

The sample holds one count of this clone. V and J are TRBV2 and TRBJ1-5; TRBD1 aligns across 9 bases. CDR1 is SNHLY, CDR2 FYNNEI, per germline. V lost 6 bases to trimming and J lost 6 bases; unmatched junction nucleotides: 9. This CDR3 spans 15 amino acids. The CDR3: CASSAQGAGGQPQHF. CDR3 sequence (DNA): TGTGCCAGCAGCGCACAGGGGGCTGGGGGTCAGCCCCAGCATTTT.

The CDR3 loop is CASSYADYGYTF. In DNA form, the CDR3 reads TGTGCCAGCAGCTACGCGGATTATGGCTACACCTTC. This rearrangement joins TRBV11-2 to TRBJ1-2; D is unresolved. Germline assignment: CDR1 SGHAT and CDR2 FQNNGV. This CDR3 has 12 amino acids. V lost 4 bases, J lost 5 bases, and 8 bases lay in between.

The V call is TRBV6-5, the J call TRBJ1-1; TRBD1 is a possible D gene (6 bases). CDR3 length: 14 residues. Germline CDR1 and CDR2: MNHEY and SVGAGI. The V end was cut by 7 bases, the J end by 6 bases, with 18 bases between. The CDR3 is CASTPDSIDSEAFF. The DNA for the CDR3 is TGTGCCAGCACCCCGGACAGCATCGACTCTGAAGCTTTCTTT.

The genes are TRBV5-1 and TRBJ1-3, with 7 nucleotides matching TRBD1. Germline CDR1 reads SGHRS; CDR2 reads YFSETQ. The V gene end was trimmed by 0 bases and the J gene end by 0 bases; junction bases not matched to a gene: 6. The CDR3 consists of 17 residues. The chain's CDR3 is CASSLEGTEYSGNTIYF. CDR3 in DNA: TGCGCCAGCAGCTTGGAGGGGACAGAATACTCTGGAAACACCATATATTTT. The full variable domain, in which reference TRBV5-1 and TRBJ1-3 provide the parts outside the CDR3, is KAGVTQTPRYLIKTRGQQVTLSCSPISGHRSVSWYQQTPGQGLQFLFEYFSETQRNKGNFPGRFSGRQFSNSRSEMNVSTLELGDSALYLCASSLEGTEYSGNTIYFGEGSWLTVV.

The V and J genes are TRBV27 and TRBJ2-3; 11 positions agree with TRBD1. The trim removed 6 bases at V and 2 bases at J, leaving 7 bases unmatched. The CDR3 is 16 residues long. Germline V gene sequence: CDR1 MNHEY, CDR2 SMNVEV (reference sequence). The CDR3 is CASSLLGQGVTDTQYF. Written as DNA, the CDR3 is TGTGCCAGCAGCCTCCTGGGACAGGGGGTCACAGATACGCAGTATTTT.

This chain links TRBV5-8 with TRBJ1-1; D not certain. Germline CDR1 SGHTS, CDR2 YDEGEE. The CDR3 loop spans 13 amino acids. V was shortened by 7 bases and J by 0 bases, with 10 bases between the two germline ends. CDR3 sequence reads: CASGGRMNTEAFF. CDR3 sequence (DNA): TGTGCCAGCGGAGGGAGAATGAACACTGAAGCTTTCTTT.

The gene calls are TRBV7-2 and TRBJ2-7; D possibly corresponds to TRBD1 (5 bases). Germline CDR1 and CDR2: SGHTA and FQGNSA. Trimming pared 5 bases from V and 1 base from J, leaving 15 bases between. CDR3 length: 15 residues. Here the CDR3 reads CASSLSGPSSYEQYF. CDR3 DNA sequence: TGTGCCAGCAGCCTTTCAGGGCCTAGTTCCTACGAGCAGTACTTC.

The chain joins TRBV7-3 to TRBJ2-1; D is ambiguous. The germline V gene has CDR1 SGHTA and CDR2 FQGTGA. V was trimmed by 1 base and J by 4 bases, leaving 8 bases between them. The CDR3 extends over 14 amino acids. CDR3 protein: CASSLSTGYNEQFF. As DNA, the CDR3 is TGTGCCAGCAGCTTAAGTACCGGTTACAATGAGCAGTTCTTC.

This CDR3 is CASSLDRGSNTEAFF. CDR3 nucleotide sequence: TGTGCCAGCAGCTTAGATCGGGGTTCGAACACTGAAGCTTTCTTT. The chain has TRBV13 and TRBJ1-1; D gene uncertain. The germline gives CDR1 PRHDT, CDR2 FYEKMQ (reference sequence). This CDR3 has 15 amino acids. Trimming removed 1 base at V and 1 base at J, with 10 bases between.

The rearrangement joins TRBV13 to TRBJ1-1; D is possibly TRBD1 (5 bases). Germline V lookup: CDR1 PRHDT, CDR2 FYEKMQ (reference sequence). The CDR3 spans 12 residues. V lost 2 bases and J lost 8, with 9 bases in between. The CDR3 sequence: CASSLLRGEAFF. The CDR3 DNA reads TGTGCCAGCAGCTTACTCCGGGGGGAAGCTTTCTTT.